This T cell receptor beta chain was observed in a study of cytomegalovirus exposure and HLA in healthy donors. Study-wide points: Several top significant clusters appeared, in a later analysis, to be linked to common viral pathogens. TCR beta sequences numbering around 15,000 were associated with HLA alleles at 0.05 false discovery rate in a later analysis.

The PCR contained 60 Vbeta and 13 Jbeta primers. TCRdb keeps only in-frame clones here, not all; method: immunoSEQ multiplex PCR. Of around 110,000 clones in the sample, 55% to 80% were seen once. The CDR3 sequence is 14 residues long. Germline loops: CDR1 SGHRS, CDR2 YFSETQ. The V end was cut by 4 bases, the J end by 3 bases, with 10 bases between. This clone was found a few times. Its antigen remains unknown. V and J are TRBV5-1 and TRBJ2-2; a possible D gene is TRBD2 (5 bases). The sequence was collected from a woman under 40 in good health and CMV-seronegative. Material: PBMCs. For the CDR3, the DNA is TGCGCCAGCAGCGTTACTAGGTACACCGGGGAGCTGTTTTTT. It encodes CASSVTRYTGELFF.